These 25 T cell receptor beta chains share one sample of origin, sequenced in a study of TIL therapy for anti-PD-1-resistant metastatic lung cancer. This was the immunoSEQ v3 assay. The protocol was immunoSEQ multiplex PCR, while the TCRdb copy is restricted to in-frame clones and leaves out a portion. The sample holds nearly 60,000 clones, 70% to 75% seen once. Time point denoted: pre-treatment sample, taken before nivolumab and TIL therapy. The material sequenced was blood, taken at baseline. These receptors came from a person aged 25-80 years with non-small cell lung cancer.

The rearrangement uses TRBV7-2 and TRBJ1-4, with D maybe TRBD1 (6 bases). The V end lost 2 bases, the J end lost 8 bases, and 24 bases lay between the germline ends. Germline V gene lookup returns CDR1 SGHTA and CDR2 FQGNSA. This CDR3 contains 18 residues. CDR3 coding DNA: TGTGCCAGCAGCTTATATGGTGTATCTCAGGGGATGTGGGAAAAACTGTTTTTT. It specifies CASSLYGVSQGMWEKLFF.

On this clone: An end of the junction differs from the germline gene, which may be a read error. The rearrangement uses TRBV7-8 and TRBJ2-2, with no clear D. Germline V gives CDR1 SGHVS, CDR2 FQNEAQ. This CDR3 is built from 13 residues. DNA for the CDR3: TGTGCCAGCAGTTTAGATGGGTCCGGGGAGCTGTTTTTT. This encodes CASSLDGSGELFF.

The chain employs TRBV5-5 and TRBJ2-7; D is uncertain. Germline CDR1 reads SGHKS; CDR2 reads YYEKEE (reference sequence). The V end lost 1 base, the J end lost 6 bases, and 8 bases lay between the germline ends. This CDR3 contains 12 residues. CDR3 nucleotides: TGTGCCAGCAGCTTGTTTGCCCGCGAGCAGTACTTC. Encoded protein: CASSLFAREQYF.

The chain uses TRBV27 and TRBJ1-5; D possibly corresponds to TRBD1 (6 bases). The CDR3 is 15 residues long. With 4 bases removed from V and 2 bases from J, the gap between germline ends came to 12 bases. CDR1 MNHEY and CDR2 SMNVEV come from the germline V gene (reference sequence). The CDR3 spells CASSSQGEGNQPQHF. CDR3 DNA: TGTGCCAGCAGTTCACAGGGCGAAGGCAATCAGCCCCAGCATTTT.

V is TRBV2 and J is TRBJ2-1; D might be TRBD2 (6 bases). The CDR3 runs to 17 residues. Trimming cost V 2 bases and J 10 bases, with 24 bases left between them. The germline gives CDR1 SNHLY, CDR2 FYNNEI. This chain's CDR3 is CASSENDIAVGYVEQFF. As DNA, the CDR3 is TGTGCCAGCAGTGAAAACGATATAGCGGTAGGTTACGTGGAGCAGTTCTTC.

The rearrangement uses TRBV18 and TRBJ2-3, with 10 bases identical to TRBD2. The CDR3 loop spans 17 amino acids. J was trimmed by 0 bases and V by 2 bases; bases with no gene match: 5. From germline, CDR1 is KGHSH and CDR2 LQKENI. The CDR3 sequence: CASSPRSGGASTDTQYF. Here the CDR3 DNA reads TGTGCCAGCTCACCAAGGAGCGGGGGGGCGAGCACAGATACGCAGTATTTT.

This clone was recorded only once. J is TRBJ1-2 and V is TRBV28; D might be TRBD1 (6 bases). V gave up 7 bases and J gave up 0 bases, with 15 bases separating them. Germline lookup yields CDR1 MDHEN and CDR2 SYDVKM. The CDR3 has 15 amino acids. In DNA form, the CDR3 reads TGTGCCAGCAAGGCTACGGGACACTCTAACTATGGCTACACCTTC. Protein: CASKATGHSNYGYTF.

This clone was counted between two and nine times. The J gene is TRBJ1-5, the V gene TRBV30, with no clear D. From germline, CDR1 is GTSNPN and CDR2 SVGIG (reference sequence). V shed 2 bases and J shed 1 base, with 6 bases lying between them. The CDR3 has 13 amino acids. The CDR3 DNA follows: TGTGCCTGGAGTTGGGAGAGCAATCAGCCCCAGCATTTT. This sequence encodes CAWSWESNQPQHF.

The chain carries TRBV23-1 and TRBJ2-5, with D perhaps being TRBD1 or TRBD2 (5 bases each). TRBV23-1 is an ORF, and what it does is uncertain. CDR3 length: 16 residues. Trimming stripped 2 bases from V and 5 bases from J, with 18 bases between. The CDR3 DNA is TGCGCCAGCAGTCAAGCGGGTGGGGGTGCTTGGGAGACCCAGTACTTC. It codes for CASSQAGGGAWETQYF.

This chain joins TRBV11-3 and TRBJ2-3; D possibly corresponds to TRBD2 (6 bases). There are 16 residues in the CDR3. CDR1 and CDR2 (germline): SGHNT, YENEEA. The ends were cut back, 5 bases at V and 1 base at J, with 16 bases in the middle. In DNA form, the CDR3 reads TGTGCCAGCAGCCCCTCCCGGGCGGGACGCACAGATACGCAGTATTTT. Translated: CASSPSRAGRTDTQYF. Based on the CDR3 plus reference TRBV11-3 and TRBJ2-3, the full variable domain is EAGVVQSPRYKIIEKKQPVAFWCNPISGHNTLYWYLQNLGQGPELLIRYENEEAVDDSQLPKDRFSAERLKGVDSTLKIQPAELGDSAVYLCASSPSRAGRTDTQYFGPGTRLTVL.

Sample share makes this clone medium-sized (0.01 to 0.1%). This chain joins TRBV9 and TRBJ1-1; 9 bases agree with TRBD1. V lost 3 bases and J lost 4; bases outside the gene matches: 4. From germline, CDR1 is SGDLS and CDR2 YYNGEE. There are 14 residues in the CDR3. The CDR3 region has the DNA TGTGCCAGCAGCGCCGGGACAGGGTTCACTGAAGCTTTCTTT. Residues: CASSAGTGFTEAFF.

Only one count was recorded for this clone. The chain uses TRBV7-6 and TRBJ1-1; D gene ambiguous. CDR3 length equals 13 residues. V lost 5 bases and J 2 bases, leaving 9 bases between the germline ends. Germline CDR1 is SGHVS and CDR2 is FNYEAQ. The CDR3 loop is CASSLDANTEAFF. The CDR3 DNA sequence: TGTGCCAGCAGCCTAGACGCCAACACTGAAGCTTTCTTT.

V and J are TRBV4-3 and TRBJ2-1; D uncertain. The CDR3 is 13 residues long. The V and J ends lost 2 bases and 9 bases respectively, with 11 bases between them. CDR1 and CDR2 (germline): LGHNA, YSLEER. The CDR3 DNA reads as TGCGCCAGCAGCCAAACCCAGAAAGGTGAGCAGTTCTTC. Its translation: CASSQTQKGEQFF.

J is TRBJ1-3 and V is TRBV5-6, with D uncertain. This CDR3 is built from 15 residues. Germline CDR1 is SGHDT and CDR2 is YYEEEE. V shed 0 bases and J shed 0 bases, with 7 bases lying between them. CDR3 residues: CASSLAYDSGNTIYF. In DNA, the CDR3 is TGTGCCAGCAGCTTGGCCTACGACTCTGGAAACACCATATATTTT.

The chain joins TRBV4-1 to TRBJ2-5, with unresolved D. Trimming pared 0 bases from V and 1 base from J, leaving 12 bases between. The CDR3 is made up of 16 amino acids. The germline V gene encodes CDR1 MGHRA and CDR2 YSYEKL. The CDR3 sequence is CASSQDLAPGQETQYF. DNA for the CDR3: TGCGCCAGCAGCCAAGATCTCGCCCCCGGCCAAGAGACCCAGTACTTC.

The chain is built from TRBV6-1 and TRBJ2-5, with D tentatively TRBD1 or TRBD2 (5 bases each). Germline CDR1 is MNHNS and CDR2 is SASEGT. This CDR3 is built from 13 residues. V lost 7 bases to trimming and J lost 7 bases, with 16 bases between them. The CDR3 nucleotides are TGTGCCAGCACCGGGACGGTCCCTTGGACCCAGTACTTC. Its protein product is CASTGTVPWTQYF.

This CDR3 is CASSVAGLSEQFF. The CDR3 DNA reads as TGTGCCAGCAGTGTAGCGGGATTGAGTGAGCAGTTCTTC. The gene calls are TRBV27 and TRBJ2-1; 8 positions agree with TRBD2. The CDR3 length is 13 residues. Trimming cost V 5 bases and J 9 bases; bases outside gene matches: 6. The V gene's germline CDR1 is MNHEY and CDR2 SMNVEV (reference sequence).

The rearrangement joins TRBV9 to TRBJ2-4, with TRBD1 as a possible D gene (6 bases). The CDR3 spans 14 residues. The ends were cut back, 4 bases at V and 8 bases at J, with 16 bases in the middle. CDR1 is SGDLS, CDR2 YYNGEE, per germline. CDR3 region: CASSPSGVSDIQYF. In DNA form, the CDR3 reads TGTGCCAGCAGCCCATCAGGGGTTTCGGACATTCAGTACTTC.

The chain carries TRBV7-2 and TRBJ1-5; no clear D. Between the trimmed V and J ends, which lost 1 base and 0 bases, there was a span of 7 bases. The CDR3 loop spans 15 amino acids. Looked up from germline, CDR1 is SGHTA and CDR2 is FQGNSA. CDR3 sequence (DNA): TGTGCCAGCAGCTTAGGGCAGTATAGCAATCAGCCCCAGCATTTT. Its translation is CASSLGQYSNQPQHF.

The J gene is TRBJ2-5, the V gene TRBV5-1; D is uncertain. The V gene's germline CDR1 is SGHRS and CDR2 YFSETQ. Between the trimmed V and J ends, which lost 4 bases and 11 bases, there was a span of 18 bases. This CDR3 is 13 amino acids long. This CDR3 reads CASSDKFPEEQYF. CDR3 coding DNA: TGCGCCAGCAGCGACAAGTTTCCCGAAGAGCAGTACTTC.

Here the CDR3 reads CSVVILGGASNEQFF. The DNA for the CDR3 is TGCAGCGTTGTAATCCTTGGGGGGGCCTCTAATGAGCAGTTCTTC. The chain carries TRBV29-1 and TRBJ2-1, with TRBD2 as a possible D gene (7 bases). The V gene's germline CDR1 is SQVTM and CDR2 ANQGSEA. Between the trimmed V and J ends, which lost 4 bases and 7 bases, there was a span of 20 bases. This CDR3 comprises 15 residues.

The rearrangement uses TRBV5-1 and TRBJ2-5; possible D gene TRBD1, 6 bases. The V end was cut by 5 bases, the J end by 1 base, with 12 bases between. Germline CDR1 reads SGHRS; CDR2 reads YFSETQ. The CDR3 extends over 14 amino acids. In DNA form, the CDR3 reads TGCGCCAGCAGTGTTGGACAGTTCCAAGAGACCCAGTACTTC. This encodes CASSVGQFQETQYF.

This clone was detected only a few times. This chain connects TRBV10-1 to TRBJ2-2, with unresolved D. The length of the CDR3 is 14 residues. Looked up from germline, CDR1 is WNHNN and CDR2 is SYGVQD (reference sequence). V lost 5 bases to trimming and J lost 0 bases, with 7 bases between them. As DNA, the CDR3 is TGCGCCAGCAGTACCGGCTCGAACACCGGGGAGCTGTTTTTT. It translates to CASSTGSNTGELFF.

This clone has more than one count but fewer than ten. The chain uses TRBV11-2 and TRBJ2-1; TRBD2 agrees at 9 bases. V gave up 2 bases and J gave up 6 bases; unmatched junction bases: 14. Germline CDR1 is SGHAT and CDR2 is FQNNGV. This CDR3 has 18 amino acids. The CDR3 nucleotides are TGTGCCAGCAGCTTACGACGCGGGGGGGCTCGGAATATCAATGAGCAGTTCTTC. Amino acid sequence: CASSLRRGGARNINEQFF.

The V gene is TRBV9, the J gene TRBJ1-4; 9 bases are a match to TRBD1. CDR1 and CDR2 from the germline V gene are SGDLS and YYNGEE. CDR3 length: 14 residues. V dropped 4 bases and J dropped 6; count of bases not matched to a gene: 4. The CDR3 DNA sequence: TGTGCCAGCAGCCCTCGACAGGGGGATGAAAAACTGTTTTTT. It specifies CASSPRQGDEKLFF.